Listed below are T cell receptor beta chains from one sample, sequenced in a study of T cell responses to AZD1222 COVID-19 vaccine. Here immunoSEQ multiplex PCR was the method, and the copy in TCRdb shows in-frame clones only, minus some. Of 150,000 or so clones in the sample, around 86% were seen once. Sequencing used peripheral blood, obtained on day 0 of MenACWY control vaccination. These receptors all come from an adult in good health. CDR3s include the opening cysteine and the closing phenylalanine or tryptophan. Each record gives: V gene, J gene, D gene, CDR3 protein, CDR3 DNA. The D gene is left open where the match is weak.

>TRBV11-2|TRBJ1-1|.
CASSLEVATLPMGPNTEAFF
TGTGCCAGCAGCTTAGAGGTGGCTACTCTTCCCATGGGGCCCAACACTGAAGCTTTCTTT
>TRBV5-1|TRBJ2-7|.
CASSLVGYEQYF
TGCGCCAGCAGCTTGGTAGGCTACGAGCAGTACTTC
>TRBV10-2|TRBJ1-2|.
CASSGQNYGYTF
TGCGCCAGCAGTGGTCAGAACTATGGCTACACCTTC
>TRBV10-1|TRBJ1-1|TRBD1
CAIAGDRGGQAFF
TGCGCCATCGCCGGGGACAGGGGGGGCCAAGCTTTCTTT
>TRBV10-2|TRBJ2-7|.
CASSDPPATGTYEQYF
TGCGCCAGCAGTGACCCCCCGGCCACGGGGACCTACGAGCAGTACTTC
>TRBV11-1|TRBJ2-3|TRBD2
CASSLVGGVMDTQYF
TGTGCCAGCAGCTTGGTCGGGGGGGTAATGGATACGCAGTATTTT
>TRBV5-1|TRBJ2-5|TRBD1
CASSLGTGRQETQYF
TGCGCCAGCAGCTTGGGGACAGGGCGGCAAGAGACCCAGTACTTC
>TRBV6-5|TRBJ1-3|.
CASSSIGQSSGNTIYF
TGTGCCAGCAGTTCCATCGGACAGAGCTCTGGAAACACCATATATTTT
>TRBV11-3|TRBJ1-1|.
CASSQTPDGDEAFF
TGTGCCAGCAGCCAGACACCCGACGGGGATGAAGCTTTCTTT
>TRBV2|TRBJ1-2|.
CGTVRQIYGYTF
TGTGGGACCGTCCGGCAGATCTATGGCTACACCTTC
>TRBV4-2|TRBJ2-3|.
CASSQDHRADTQYF
TGTGCCAGCAGCCAAGATCACAGGGCAGATACGCAGTATTTT